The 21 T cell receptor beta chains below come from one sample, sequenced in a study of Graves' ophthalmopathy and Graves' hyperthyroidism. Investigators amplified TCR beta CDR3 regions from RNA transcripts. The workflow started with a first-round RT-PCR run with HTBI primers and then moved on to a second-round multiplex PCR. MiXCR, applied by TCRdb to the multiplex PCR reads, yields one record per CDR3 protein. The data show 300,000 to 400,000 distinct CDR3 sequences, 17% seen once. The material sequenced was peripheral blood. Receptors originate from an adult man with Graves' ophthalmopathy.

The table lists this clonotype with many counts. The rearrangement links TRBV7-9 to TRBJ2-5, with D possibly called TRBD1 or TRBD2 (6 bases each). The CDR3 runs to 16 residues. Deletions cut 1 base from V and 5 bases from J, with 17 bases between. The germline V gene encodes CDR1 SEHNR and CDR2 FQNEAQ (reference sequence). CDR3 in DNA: TGTGCCAGCAGCTTAGAGGGGACTTGGCAGGGGGAGACCCAGTACTTC. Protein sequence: CASSLEGTWQGETQYF.

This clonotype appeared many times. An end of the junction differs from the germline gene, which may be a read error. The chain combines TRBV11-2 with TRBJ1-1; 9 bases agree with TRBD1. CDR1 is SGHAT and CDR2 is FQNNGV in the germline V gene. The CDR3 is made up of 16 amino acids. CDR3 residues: CASSLDFNRGLTEAFF. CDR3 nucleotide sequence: TGTGCCAGCAGCCTAGACTTCAACAGGGGGCTCACTGAAGCTTTCTTT.

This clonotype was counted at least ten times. The CDR3 loop reads CAISDPAGTDVASPLHF. The DNA for the CDR3 is TGTGCCATCAGTGACCCGGCCGGGACAGACGTGGCTTCACCCCTCCACTTT. The gene calls are TRBV10-3 and TRBJ1-6, with 7 bases lining up with TRBD1. This CDR3 spans 17 amino acids. V lost 3 bases to trimming and J lost 9 bases; unmatched junction nucleotides: 14. CDR1 ENHRY and CDR2 SYGVKD come from the germline V gene.

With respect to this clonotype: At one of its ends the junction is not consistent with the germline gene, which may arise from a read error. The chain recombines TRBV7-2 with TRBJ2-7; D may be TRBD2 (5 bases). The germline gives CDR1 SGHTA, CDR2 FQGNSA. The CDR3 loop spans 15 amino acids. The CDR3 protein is CGSSLALATNNEQYF. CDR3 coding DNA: TGTGGCAGCAGCTTAGCGCTTGCGACTAACAACGAGCAGTACTTC.

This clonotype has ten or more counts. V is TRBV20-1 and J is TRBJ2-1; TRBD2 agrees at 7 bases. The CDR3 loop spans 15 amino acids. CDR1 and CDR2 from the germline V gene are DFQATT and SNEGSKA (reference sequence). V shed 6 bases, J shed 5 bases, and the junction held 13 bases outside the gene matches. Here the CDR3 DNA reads TGCAGTGCCCAGCCCCCCCGCGGGGGTAACAATGAGCAGTTCTTC. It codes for CSAQPPRGGNNEQFF.

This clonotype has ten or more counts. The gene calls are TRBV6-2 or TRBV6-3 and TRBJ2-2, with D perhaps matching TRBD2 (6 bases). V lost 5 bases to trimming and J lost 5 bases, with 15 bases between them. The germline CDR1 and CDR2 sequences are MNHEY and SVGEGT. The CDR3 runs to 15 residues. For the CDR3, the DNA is TGTGCCAGCAGTCTAAGGCGGGAAACTACCGGGGAGCTGTTTTTT. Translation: CASSLRRETTGELFF.

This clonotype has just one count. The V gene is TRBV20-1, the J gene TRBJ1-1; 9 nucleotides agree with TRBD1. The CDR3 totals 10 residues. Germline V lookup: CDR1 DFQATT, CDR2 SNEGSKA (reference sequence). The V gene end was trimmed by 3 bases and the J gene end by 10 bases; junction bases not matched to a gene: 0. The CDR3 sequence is CSARDRGAFF. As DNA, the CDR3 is TGCAGTGCTAGGGACAGGGGAGCTTTCTTT.

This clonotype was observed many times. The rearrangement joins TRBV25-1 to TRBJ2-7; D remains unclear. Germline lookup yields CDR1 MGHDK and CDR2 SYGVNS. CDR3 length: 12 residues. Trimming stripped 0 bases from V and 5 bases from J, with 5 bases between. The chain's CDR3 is CASSEYVHEQYF. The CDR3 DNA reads TGTGCCAGCAGTGAATATGTCCACGAGCAGTACTTC.

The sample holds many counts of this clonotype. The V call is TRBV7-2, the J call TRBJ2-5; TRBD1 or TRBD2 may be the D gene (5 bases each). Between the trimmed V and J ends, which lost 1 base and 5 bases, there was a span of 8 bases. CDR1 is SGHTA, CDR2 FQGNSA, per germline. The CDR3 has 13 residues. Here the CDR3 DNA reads TGTGCCAGCAGCTTAGAGAGGGGTGAGACCCAGTACTTC. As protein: CASSLERGETQYF.

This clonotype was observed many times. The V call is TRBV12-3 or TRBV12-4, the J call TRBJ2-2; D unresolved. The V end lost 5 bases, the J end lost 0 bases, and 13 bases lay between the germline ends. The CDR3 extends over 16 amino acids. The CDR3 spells CASSTHLPSNTGELFF. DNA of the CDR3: TGTGCCAGCAGTACCCACCTCCCCTCGAACACCGGGGAGCTGTTTTTT.

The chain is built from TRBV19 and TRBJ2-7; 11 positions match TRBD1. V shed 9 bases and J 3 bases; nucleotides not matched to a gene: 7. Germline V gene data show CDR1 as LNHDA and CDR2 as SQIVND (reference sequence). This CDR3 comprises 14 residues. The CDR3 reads CASGGGTGGYEQYF. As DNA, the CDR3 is TGTGCCAGCGGGGGCGGGACAGGGGGCTACGAGCAGTACTTC.

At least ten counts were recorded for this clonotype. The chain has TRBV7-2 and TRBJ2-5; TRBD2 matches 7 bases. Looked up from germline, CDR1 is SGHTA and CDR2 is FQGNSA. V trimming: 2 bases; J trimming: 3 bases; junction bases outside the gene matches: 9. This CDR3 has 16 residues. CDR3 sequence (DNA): TGTGCCAGCAGCTTAATCGGGGGGTCAGCGAAAGAGACCCAGTACTTC. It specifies CASSLIGGSAKETQYF.

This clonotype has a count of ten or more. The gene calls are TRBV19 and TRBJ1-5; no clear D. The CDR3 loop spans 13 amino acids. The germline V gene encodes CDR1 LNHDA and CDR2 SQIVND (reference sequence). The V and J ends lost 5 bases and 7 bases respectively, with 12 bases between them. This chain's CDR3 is CASSLGWAQPQHF. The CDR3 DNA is TGTGCCAGTAGTCTTGGCTGGGCCCAGCCCCAGCATTTT. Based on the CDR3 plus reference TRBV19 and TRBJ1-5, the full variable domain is DGGITQSPKYLFRKEGQNVTLSCEQNLNHDAMYWYRQDPGQGLRLIYYSQIVNDFQKGDIAEGYSVSREKKESFPLTVTSAQKNPTAFYLCASSLGWAQPQHFGDGTRLSIL.

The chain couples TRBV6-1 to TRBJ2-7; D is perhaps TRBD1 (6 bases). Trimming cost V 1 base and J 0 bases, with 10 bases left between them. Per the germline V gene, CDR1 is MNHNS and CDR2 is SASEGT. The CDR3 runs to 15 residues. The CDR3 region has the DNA TGTGCCAGCAGTGAAGGGACAGACTCCTCCTACGAGCAGTACTTC. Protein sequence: CASSEGTDSSYEQYF.

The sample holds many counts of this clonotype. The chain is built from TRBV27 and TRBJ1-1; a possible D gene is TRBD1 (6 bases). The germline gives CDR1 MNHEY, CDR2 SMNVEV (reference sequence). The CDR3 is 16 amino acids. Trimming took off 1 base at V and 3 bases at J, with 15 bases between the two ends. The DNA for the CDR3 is TGTGCCAGCAGTTTATTCTCGAACAGGGCCCACACTGAAGCTTTCTTT. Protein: CASSLFSNRAHTEAFF.

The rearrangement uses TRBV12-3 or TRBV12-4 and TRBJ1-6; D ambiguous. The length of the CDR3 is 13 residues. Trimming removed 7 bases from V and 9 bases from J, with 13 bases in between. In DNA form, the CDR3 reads TGTGCCAGCACCCATCGGGAAGGTTCACCCCTCCACTTT. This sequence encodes CASTHREGSPLHF.

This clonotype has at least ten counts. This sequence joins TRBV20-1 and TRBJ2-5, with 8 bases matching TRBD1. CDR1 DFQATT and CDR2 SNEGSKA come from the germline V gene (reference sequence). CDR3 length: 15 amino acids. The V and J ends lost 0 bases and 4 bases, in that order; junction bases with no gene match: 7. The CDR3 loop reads CSARDWTGIAETQYF. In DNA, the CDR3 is TGCAGTGCTAGAGATTGGACAGGGATCGCAGAGACCCAGTACTTC.

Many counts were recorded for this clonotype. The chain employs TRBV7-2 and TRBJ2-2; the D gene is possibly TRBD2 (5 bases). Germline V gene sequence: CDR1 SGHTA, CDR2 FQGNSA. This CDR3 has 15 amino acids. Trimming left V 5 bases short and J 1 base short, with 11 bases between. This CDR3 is CASSRGRENTGELFF. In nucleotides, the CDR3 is TGTGCCAGCAGCCGCGGTCGGGAGAACACCGGGGAGCTGTTTTTT.

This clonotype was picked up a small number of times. The CDR3 protein is CASSLGQAYTGELFF. CDR3 in DNA: TGCGCCAGCAGCTTGGGGCAGGCGTACACCGGGGAGCTGTTTTTT. The chain links TRBV5-1 to TRBJ2-2; D gene unclear. The CDR3 covers 15 residues. Germline values: CDR1 SGHRS, CDR2 YFSETQ. Trimming left V 0 bases short and J 3 bases short, with 9 bases between.

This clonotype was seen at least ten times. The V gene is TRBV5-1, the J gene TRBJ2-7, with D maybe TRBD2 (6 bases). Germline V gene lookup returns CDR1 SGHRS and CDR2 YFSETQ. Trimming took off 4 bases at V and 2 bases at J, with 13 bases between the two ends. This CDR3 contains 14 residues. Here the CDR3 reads CASSAGRIAYEQYF. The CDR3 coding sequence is TGCGCCAGCAGCGCGGGACGGATTGCCTACGAGCAGTACTTC.

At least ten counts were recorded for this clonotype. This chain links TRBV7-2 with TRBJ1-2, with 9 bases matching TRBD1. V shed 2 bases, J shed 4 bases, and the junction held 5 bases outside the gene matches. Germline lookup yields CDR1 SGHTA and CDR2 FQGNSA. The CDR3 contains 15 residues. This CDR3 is CASSLSTGGAYGYTF. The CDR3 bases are TGTGCCAGCAGCTTATCGACAGGGGGTGCCTATGGCTACACCTTC.